The sequence of this T cell receptor beta chain was determined in a study of T-cell reconstitution after alpha-beta-depleted transplantation in children (dated by TCRdb to 2016 to 2018). As for the study more broadly: T-cell immune reconstitution after TCRalphabeta/CD19-depleted allogeneic hematopoietic cell transplantation in children was quantitatively tracked in the study by means of TCR repertoire profiling. The full study reports these points: Apparently early alphabetaT-cell count recovery about two months after transplant reportedly relied on only several hundred rapidly expanded clones derived from non-depleted graft cells. In some patients, the high TCRbeta diversity seen at day 60 was put down to recipient T cells and intrathymic progenitors that had survived conditioning. Over the following months the frequencies of hyperexpanded clones went down, and after one year T-cell counts and TCRbeta diversity were mostly credited to newly produced T cells.

Taken with the paper, the label for treatment or condition translates to: allogeneic hematopoietic cell transplantation with graft depleted of TCRalphabeta T cells and CD19 B cells. TCRalphabeta/CD19-depleted allogeneic hematopoietic cell grafts were given to the transplant recipients, all of whom were children. The CDR3, cysteine through phenylalanine, is 13 amino acids long. Kept here is only the CDR3 DNA, which spans 39 bases and is read in frame from base 1. V and J are truncated by 3 bases and 4 bases respectively, leaving an intervening sequence of 10 bases. The CDR1 and CDR2 encoded by the germline V gene (reference sequence) are LNHNV and YYDKDF. There are many counts of this clonotype. Its antigen remains undetermined. Base qualities are missing; no much larger clone stands one base away. Libraries were made using PCR. Instrument used: Illumina HiSeq 2500. TCR libraries were prepared with molecular barcoding, using unique molecular identifiers to normalize TCRbeta repertoire quantification. The public reads were reprocessed in TCRdb via fastp at Q25 and MiXCR, keeping in-frame beta chains. Rows are combined by CDR3 protein, so each entry shows the most common genes and DNA. The sample data list 700,000 to 950,000 distinct CDR3 sequences, and roughly 16% of these were observed just once. Jointly, the top ten make up roughly 4.8% of the sample.

This receptor was identified in a male patient aged 10-17 years who had a stem cell transplant for acute lymphoblastic leukemia, so the T cells may come from the graft donor. The sequencing used PBMCs, mostly from graft donor cells, collected 360 days after TCRalphabeta/CD19-depleted stem cell transplant. The sequence joins TRBV15 to TRBJ2-7; the D gene remains uncertain. The nucleotide sequence reads as follows: TGTGCCACCAGCAGGTCAGGAGAATACGAGCAGTACTTC. It is translated as CATSRSGEYEQYF.